A single T cell receptor beta chain is shown here with its context. Its antigen is not identified. The entry originates in a study of T cells after yellow fever vaccination. Across the whole study: Fractions of limited cellularity were prepared by means of SMART-Seq v4 Ultra Low Input.

Findings of the study overall: The secondary response showed a weaker magnitude and a faster peak, day 5 versus 15. Boosting was followed by the reappearance of most primary-vaccination clones (96% CD4, about 90% CD8). Abundant bulk-derived clonotypes could contaminate FACS-sorted repertoires.

TCRdb reanalysed the 5' RACE reads using MiXCR and keeps one entry per CDR3 protein. Here the sample spans 100,000 to 150,000 distinct CDR3 sequences, approximately 8.4% being singletons. V was pared by 2 bases and J by 2 bases, with 5 bases of the junction left unmatched. The CDR3 length is 16 residues. Germline CDR1 LGHDT, CDR2 YNNKEL (reference sequence). This chain joins TRBV3-1 and TRBJ2-3; 9 bases are shared with TRBD2. Sequencing was performed on CD8+ T cells sorted from PBMCs, taken on the day of the yellow fever booster vaccination. The TCR comes from a man between 18 and 29 years old who received the YFV17D yellow fever vaccine. The CDR3 DNA reads TGTGCCAGCAGCCAAACTCCGGGACTAGCCACAGATACGCAGTATTTT. Translation: CASSQTPGLATDTQYF.